Reported below is one T cell receptor beta chain. The data are from a study of shared clonotypes between healthy human individuals. Study-wide context: Researchers assigned three CD4 naive, three CD4 memory, two CD8 naive and one CD8 memory plate to each donor.

Clones were read by immunoSEQ multiplex PCR, and TCRdb kept only the in-frame ones, dropping some. The table shows 900,000 to 1,200,000 clones, with about 80% occurring only once. The CDR3 spans 15 residues. Per germline, CDR1 SGHRS and CDR2 YFSETQ. V lost 0 bases to trimming and J lost 0 bases, with 7 bases between them. This chain connects TRBV5-1 to TRBJ2-1; D ambiguous. The sample was memory CD4+ T cells from PBMCs. Subset specified: CD45RA-negative fraction. This TCR came from a man aged 18 to 30 in good health. Some clones in this sample may be carry-over from other donors' samples. CDR3 coding DNA: TGCGCCAGCAGCTTGGTAGATAGCTCCTACAATGAGCAGTTCTTC. It specifies CASSLVDSSYNEQFF.